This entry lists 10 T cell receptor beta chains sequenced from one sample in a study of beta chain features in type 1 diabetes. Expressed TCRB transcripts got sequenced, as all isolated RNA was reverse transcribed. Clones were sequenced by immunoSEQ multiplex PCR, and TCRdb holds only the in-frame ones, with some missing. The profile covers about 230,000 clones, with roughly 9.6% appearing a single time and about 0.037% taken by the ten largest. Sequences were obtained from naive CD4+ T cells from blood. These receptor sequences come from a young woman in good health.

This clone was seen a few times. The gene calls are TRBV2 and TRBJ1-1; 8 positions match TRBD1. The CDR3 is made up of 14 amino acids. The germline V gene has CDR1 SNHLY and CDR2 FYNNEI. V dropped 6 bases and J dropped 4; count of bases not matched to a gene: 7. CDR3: CASRGHTGGTEAFF. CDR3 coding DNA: TGTGCCAGCAGGGGACATACAGGGGGCACTGAAGCTTTCTTT.

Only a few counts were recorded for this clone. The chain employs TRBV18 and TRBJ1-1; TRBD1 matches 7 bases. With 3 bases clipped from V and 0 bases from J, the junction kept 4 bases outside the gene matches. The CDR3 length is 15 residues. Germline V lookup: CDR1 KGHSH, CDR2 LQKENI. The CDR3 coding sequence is TGTGCCAGCTCACCGAGGGACAGCCTGAACACTGAAGCTTTCTTT. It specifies CASSPRDSLNTEAFF. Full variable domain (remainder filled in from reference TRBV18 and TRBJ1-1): NAGVMQNPRHLVRRRGQEARLRCSPMKGHSHVYWYRQLPEEGLKFMVYLQKENIIDESGMPKERFSAEFPKEGPSILRIQQVVRGDSAAYFCASSPRDSLNTEAFFGQGTRLTVV.

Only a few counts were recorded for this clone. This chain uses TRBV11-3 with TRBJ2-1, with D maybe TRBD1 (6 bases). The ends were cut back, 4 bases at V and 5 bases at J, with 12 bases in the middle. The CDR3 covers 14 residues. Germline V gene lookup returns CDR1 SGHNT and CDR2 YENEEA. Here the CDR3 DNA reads TGTGCCAGCAGCTCGTTCCAGGGGCACAATGAGCAGTTCTTC. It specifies CASSSFQGHNEQFF.

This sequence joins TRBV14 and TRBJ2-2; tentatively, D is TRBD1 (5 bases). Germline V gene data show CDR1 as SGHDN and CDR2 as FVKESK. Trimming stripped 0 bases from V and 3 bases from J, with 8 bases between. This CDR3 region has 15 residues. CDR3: CASSQEPGYTGELFF. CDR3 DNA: TGTGCCAGCAGCCAAGAGCCAGGGTACACCGGGGAGCTGTTTTTT.

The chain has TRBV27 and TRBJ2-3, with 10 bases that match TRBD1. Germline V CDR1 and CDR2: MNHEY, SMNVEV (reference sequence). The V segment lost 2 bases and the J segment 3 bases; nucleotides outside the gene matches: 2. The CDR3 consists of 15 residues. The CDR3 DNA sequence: TGTGCCAGCAGTTTAGACAGGGGGCTGACAGATACGCAGTATTTT. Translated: CASSLDRGLTDTQYF.

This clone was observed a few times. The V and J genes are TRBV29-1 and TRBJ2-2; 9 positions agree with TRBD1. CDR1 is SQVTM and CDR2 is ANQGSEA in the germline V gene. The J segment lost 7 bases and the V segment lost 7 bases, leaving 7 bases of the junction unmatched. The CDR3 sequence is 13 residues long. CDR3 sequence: CSAAGQGGGELFF. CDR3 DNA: TGCAGCGCCGCGGGACAGGGAGGCGGGGAGCTGTTTTTT.

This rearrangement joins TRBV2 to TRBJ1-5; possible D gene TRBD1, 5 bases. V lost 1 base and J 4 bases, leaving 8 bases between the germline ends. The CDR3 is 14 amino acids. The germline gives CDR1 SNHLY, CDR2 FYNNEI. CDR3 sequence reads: CASSEVGGNQPQHF. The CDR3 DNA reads TGTGCCAGCAGTGAAGTGGGGGGAAATCAGCCCCAGCATTTT.

The CDR3 spells CAWSGLKGNQPQHF. In nucleotides, the CDR3 is TGTGCCTGGAGTGGGCTAAAGGGGAATCAGCCCCAGCATTTT. The chain employs TRBV30 and TRBJ1-5; tentative D call: TRBD1 (5 bases). V lost 1 base and J lost 4, with 11 bases in between. Germline-derived CDR1 and CDR2 are GTSNPN and SVGIG (reference sequence). This CDR3 has 14 amino acids.

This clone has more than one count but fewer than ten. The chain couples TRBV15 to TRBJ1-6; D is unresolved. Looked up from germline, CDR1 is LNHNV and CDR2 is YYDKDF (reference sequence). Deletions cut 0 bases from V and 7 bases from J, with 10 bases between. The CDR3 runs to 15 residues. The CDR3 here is CATSRDQEANSPLHF. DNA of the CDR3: TGTGCCACCAGCAGAGATCAGGAGGCGAATTCACCCCTCCACTTT.

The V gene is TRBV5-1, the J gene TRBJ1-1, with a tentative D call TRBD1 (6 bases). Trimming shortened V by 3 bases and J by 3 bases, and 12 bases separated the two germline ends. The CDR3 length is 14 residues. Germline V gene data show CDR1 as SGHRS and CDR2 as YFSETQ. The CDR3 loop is CASSYGGLYTEAFF. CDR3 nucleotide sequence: TGCGCCAGCAGCTATGGGGGCCTGTACACTGAAGCTTTCTTT.